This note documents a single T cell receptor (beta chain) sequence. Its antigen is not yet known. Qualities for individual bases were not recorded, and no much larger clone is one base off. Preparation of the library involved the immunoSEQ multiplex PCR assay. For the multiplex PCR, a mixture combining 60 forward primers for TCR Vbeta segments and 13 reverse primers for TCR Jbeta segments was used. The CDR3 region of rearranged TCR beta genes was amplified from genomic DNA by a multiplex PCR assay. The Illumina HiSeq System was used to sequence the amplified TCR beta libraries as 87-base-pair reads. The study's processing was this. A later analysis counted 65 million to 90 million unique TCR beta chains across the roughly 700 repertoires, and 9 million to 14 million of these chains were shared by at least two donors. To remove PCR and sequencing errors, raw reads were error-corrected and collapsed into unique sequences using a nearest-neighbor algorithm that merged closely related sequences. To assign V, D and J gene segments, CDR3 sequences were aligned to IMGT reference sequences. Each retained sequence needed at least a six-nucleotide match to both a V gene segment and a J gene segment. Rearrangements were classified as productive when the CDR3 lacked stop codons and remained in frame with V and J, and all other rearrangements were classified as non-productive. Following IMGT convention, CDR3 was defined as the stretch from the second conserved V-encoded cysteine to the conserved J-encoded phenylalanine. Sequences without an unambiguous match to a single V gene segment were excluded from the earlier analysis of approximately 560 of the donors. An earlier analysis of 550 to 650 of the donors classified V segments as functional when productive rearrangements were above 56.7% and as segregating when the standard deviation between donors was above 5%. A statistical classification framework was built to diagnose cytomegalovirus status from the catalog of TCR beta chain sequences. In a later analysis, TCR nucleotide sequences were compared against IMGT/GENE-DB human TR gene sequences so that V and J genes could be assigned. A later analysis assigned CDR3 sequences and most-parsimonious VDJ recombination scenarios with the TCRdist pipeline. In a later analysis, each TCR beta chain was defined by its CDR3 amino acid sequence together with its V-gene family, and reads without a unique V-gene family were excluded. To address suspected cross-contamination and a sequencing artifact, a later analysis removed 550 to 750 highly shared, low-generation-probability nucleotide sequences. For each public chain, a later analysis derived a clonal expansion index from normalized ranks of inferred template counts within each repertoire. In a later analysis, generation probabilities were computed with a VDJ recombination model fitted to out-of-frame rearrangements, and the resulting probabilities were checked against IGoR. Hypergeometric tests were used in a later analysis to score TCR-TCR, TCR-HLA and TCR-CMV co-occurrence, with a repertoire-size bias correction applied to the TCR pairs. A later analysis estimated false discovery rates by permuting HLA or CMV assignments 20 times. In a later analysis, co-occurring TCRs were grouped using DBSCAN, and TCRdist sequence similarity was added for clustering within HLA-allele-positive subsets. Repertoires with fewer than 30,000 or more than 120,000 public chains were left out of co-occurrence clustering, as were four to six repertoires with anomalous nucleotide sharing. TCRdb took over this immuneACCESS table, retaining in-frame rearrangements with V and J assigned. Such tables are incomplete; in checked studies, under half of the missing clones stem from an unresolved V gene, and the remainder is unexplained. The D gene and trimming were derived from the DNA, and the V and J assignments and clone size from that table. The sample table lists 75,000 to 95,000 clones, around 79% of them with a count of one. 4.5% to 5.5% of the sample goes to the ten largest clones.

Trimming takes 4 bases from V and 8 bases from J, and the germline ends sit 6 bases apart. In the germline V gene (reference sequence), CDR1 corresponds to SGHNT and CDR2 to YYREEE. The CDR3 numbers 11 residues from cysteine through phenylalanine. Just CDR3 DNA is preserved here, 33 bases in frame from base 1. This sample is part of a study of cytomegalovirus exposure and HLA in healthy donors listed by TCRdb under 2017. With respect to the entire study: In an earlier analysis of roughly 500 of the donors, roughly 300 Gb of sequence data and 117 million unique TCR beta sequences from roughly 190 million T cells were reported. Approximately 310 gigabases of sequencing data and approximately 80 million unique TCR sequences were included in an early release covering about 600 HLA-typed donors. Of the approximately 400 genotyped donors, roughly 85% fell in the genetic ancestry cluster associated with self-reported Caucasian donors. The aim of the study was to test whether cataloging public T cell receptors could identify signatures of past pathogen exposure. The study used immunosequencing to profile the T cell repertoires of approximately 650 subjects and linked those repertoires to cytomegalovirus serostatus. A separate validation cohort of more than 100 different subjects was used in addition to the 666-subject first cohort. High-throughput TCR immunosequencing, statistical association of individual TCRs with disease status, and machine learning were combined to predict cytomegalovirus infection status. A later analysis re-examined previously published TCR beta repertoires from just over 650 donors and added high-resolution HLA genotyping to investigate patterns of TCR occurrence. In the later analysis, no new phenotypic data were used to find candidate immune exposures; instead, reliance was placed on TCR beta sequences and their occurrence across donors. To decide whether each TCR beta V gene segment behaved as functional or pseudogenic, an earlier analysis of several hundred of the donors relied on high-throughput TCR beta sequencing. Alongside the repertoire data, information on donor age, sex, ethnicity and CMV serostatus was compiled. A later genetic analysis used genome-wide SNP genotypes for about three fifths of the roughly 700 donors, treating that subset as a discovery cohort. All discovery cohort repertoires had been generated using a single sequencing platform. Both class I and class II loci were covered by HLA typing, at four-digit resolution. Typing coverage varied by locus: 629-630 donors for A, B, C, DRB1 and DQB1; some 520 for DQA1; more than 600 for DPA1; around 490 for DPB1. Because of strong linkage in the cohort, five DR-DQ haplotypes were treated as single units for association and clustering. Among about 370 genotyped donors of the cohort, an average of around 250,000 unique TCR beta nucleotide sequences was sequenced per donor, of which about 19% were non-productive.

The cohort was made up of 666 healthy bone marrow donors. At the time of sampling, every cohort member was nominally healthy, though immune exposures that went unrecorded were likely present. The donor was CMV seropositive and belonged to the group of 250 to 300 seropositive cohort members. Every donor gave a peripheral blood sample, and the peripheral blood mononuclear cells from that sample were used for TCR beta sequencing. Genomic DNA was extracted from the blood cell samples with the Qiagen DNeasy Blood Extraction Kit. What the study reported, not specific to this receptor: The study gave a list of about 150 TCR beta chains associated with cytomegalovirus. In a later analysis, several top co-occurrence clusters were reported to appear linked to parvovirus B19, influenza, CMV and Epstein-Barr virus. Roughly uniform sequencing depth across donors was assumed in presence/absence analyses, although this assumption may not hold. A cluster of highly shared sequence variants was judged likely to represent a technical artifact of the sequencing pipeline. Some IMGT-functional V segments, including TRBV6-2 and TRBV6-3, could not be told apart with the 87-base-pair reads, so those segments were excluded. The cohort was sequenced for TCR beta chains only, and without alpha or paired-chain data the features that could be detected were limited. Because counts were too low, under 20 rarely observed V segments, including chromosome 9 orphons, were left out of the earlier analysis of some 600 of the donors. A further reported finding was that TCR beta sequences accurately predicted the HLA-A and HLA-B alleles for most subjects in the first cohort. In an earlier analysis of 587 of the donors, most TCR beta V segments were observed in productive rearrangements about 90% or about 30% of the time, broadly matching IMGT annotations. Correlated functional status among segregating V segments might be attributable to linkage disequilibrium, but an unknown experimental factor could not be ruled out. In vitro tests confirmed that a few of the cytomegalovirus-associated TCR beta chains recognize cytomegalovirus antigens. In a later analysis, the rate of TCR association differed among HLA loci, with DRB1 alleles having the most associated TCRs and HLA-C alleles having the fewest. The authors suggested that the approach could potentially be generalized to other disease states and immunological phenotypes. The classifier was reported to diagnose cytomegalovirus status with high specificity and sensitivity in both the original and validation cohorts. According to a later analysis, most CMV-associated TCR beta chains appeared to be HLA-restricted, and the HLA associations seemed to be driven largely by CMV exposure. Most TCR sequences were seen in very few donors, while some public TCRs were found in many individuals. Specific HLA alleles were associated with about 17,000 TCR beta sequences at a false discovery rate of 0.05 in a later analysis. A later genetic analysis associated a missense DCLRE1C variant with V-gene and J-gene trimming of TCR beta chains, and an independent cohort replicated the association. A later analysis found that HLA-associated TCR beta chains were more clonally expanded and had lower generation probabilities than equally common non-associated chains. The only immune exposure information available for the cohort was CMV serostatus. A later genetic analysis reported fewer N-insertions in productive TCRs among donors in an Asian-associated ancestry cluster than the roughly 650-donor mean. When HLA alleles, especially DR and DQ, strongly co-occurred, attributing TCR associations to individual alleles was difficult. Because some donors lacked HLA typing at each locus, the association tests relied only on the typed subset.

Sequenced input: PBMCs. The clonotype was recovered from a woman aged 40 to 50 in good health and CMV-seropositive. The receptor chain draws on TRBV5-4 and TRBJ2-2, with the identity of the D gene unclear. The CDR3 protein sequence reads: CASSQQGELFF. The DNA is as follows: TGTGCCAGCAGCCAACAGGGGGAGCTGTTTTTT.